A single sample is the source of the 5 T cell receptor beta chains below, sequenced in a study of OX40 agonist ivuxolimab in advanced cancers. The method was immunoSEQ multiplex PCR; TCRdb's version includes in-frame clones alone and lacks a portion of them. The sample includes roughly 100,000 clones, roughly 83% seen only once; the top ten take over 1.1%. This specimen consisted of CD4+ or CD8+ T cells sorted from blood, obtained in a trial of the OX40 agonist ivuxolimab. Receptors were obtained from an adult with an advanced solid tumor such as melanoma, head and neck, liver or kidney cancer.

The genes are TRBV19 and TRBJ2-1, with 8 bases fitting TRBD1. There are 14 residues in the CDR3. In germline, CDR1 is LNHDA, CDR2 SQIVND (reference sequence). Trimming removed 6 bases from V and 0 bases from J; junction bases left unmatched: 1. CDR3 sequence (DNA): TGTGCCAGTAGCGGGACAGGCTCCTACAATGAGCAGTTCTTC. Its protein is CASSGTGSYNEQFF.

This clone was observed a handful of times. Here the CDR3 DNA reads TGTGCCAGCAGTTCCAGGGTCGCCAAAAACATTCAGTACTTC. This gives the protein CASSSRVAKNIQYF. The chain employs TRBV7-2 and TRBJ2-4, with D tentatively TRBD1 (5 bases). CDR3 length: 14 amino acids. Germline V gene data show CDR1 as SGHTA and CDR2 as FQGNSA. V lost 6 bases and J 1 base, leaving 10 bases between the germline ends.

This rearrangement joins TRBV18 to TRBJ2-5; TRBD1 matches 7 bases. There are 12 residues in the CDR3. Germline CDR1 and CDR2: KGHSH and LQKENI. After removal of 5 bases from V and 4 bases from J, the junction contained 1 base not matched to a gene. The CDR3 reads CASSRGLETQYF. In DNA form, the CDR3 reads TGTGCCAGCTCAAGGGGGCTAGAGACCCAGTACTTC.

The rearrangement uses TRBV19 and TRBJ1-6, with 7 bases that match TRBD1. Germline-derived CDR1 and CDR2 are LNHDA and SQIVND (reference sequence). V gave up 7 bases and J gave up 5 bases; unmatched junction bases: 8. The CDR3 runs to 15 residues. The CDR3 DNA is TGTGCCAGTACCCGCACCGACAGGGATAATTCACCCCTCCACTTT. Translation: CASTRTDRDNSPLHF.

The chain links TRBV27 to TRBJ1-5; TRBD1 might be the D (5 bases). CDR3 length equals 13 residues. V lost 3 bases, J lost 9 bases, and 12 bases lay in between. CDR1 and CDR2 from the germline V gene are MNHEY and SMNVEV (reference sequence). CDR3 loop: CASSLGGSGPQHF. CDR3 in DNA: TGTGCCAGCAGTTTGGGGGGGTCTGGGCCCCAGCATTTT.